Presented here are 9 T cell receptor beta chains from one specimen sequenced in a study of blood T cells in healthy people across ages. PCR was performed a second time for about 7 to 12 cycles using a sample-barcoded 5' primer and a J-beta primer mix. MiXCR was run by TCRdb on the 5' RACE reads, yielding one entry per CDR3 protein. The sample lists about 930,000 distinct CDR3 sequences, under 35% seen once, with roughly 10% in the top ten. These data were also filed under a second study, of T cells of mothers and their children.

Sequencing was done on a sample of blood. The receptor source for this set is a middle-aged woman in good health.

This clonotype was detected only a few times. V and J are TRBV7-8 and TRBJ2-1; D call uncertain. V lost 4 bases, J lost 8 bases, and 18 bases lay in between. The germline CDR1 and CDR2 sequences are SGHVS and FQNEAQ. The length of the CDR3 is 15 residues. In nucleotides, the CDR3 is TGTGCCAGCAGCTCCGACTTCCAGGTTGGGGATGAGCAGTTCTTC. Translation gives CASSSDFQVGDEQFF.

Many counts were recorded for this clonotype. This rearrangement joins TRBV5-1 to TRBJ1-6; 9 nucleotides agree with TRBD1. The CDR3 runs to 15 residues. Germline V gene sequence: CDR1 SGHRS, CDR2 YFSETQ. V lost 3 bases and J lost 6; bases outside the gene matches: 4. The CDR3 DNA follows: TGCGCCAGCAGCTGGGGACAGGGAGGTAATTCACCCCTCCACTTT. This sequence encodes CASSWGQGGNSPLHF.

A remark on this clonotype: This could be a read error, since a much larger clone is one nucleotide away. The V and J genes are TRBV7-9 and TRBJ1-2; no firm D call. Trimming took 7 bases from V and 8 from J, leaving 20 bases between them. Germline CDR1 SEHNR, CDR2 FQNEAQ (reference sequence). The CDR3 length is 14 residues. CDR3 protein: CASIQIIAISGYTF. CDR3 coding DNA: TGTGCCAGCATCCAGATTATAGCGATCTCCGGCTACACCTTC.

The chain combines TRBV20-1 with TRBJ1-5, with a weak D call TRBD1 (5 bases). V lost 5 bases and J lost 0, with 14 bases in between. CDR1 and CDR2 (germline): DFQATT, SNEGSKA (reference sequence). This CDR3 comprises 15 residues. The CDR3 sequence: CSAPPGGDSNQPQHF. The CDR3 DNA reads TGCAGTGCTCCCCCGGGAGGGGATAGCAATCAGCCCCAGCATTTT.

This clonotype has more than one count but fewer than ten. The rearrangement uses TRBV7-2 and TRBJ1-2; D is unresolved. CDR3 length: 16 residues. The germline V gene encodes CDR1 SGHTA and CDR2 FQGNSA. V was cut by 2 bases and J by 0 bases, with 13 bases left in between. CDR3: CASSLSGTEANYGYTF. CDR3 DNA sequence: TGTGCCAGCAGCTTATCTGGTACGGAAGCTAACTATGGCTACACCTTC.

This clonotype was recorded at least ten times. V and J are TRBV20-1 and TRBJ2-5; TRBD2 aligns across 10 bases. Germline assignment: CDR1 DFQATT and CDR2 SNEGSKA (reference sequence). The CDR3 extends over 15 amino acids. In DNA, the CDR3 is TGCAGCGCCCGAGAAGCGGGGGGGCGTTTTGAGACCCAGTACTTC. This translates into CSAREAGGRFETQYF.

The chain combines TRBV25-1 with TRBJ1-1, with D perhaps matching TRBD1 (5 bases). This CDR3 has 15 amino acids. Germline CDR1 and CDR2: MGHDK and SYGVNS. Trimming stripped 2 bases from V and 5 bases from J, with 15 bases between. CDR3 region: CASSETTQGRTEAFF. In DNA form, the CDR3 reads TGTGCCAGCAGTGAAACGACGCAGGGTAGGACTGAAGCTTTCTTT.

This clonotype has ten or more counts. The V and J genes are TRBV28 and TRBJ2-3; the D gene is possibly TRBD1 (6 bases). In germline, CDR1 is MDHEN, CDR2 SYDVKM. This CDR3 region has 15 residues. V was trimmed by 3 bases and J by 2 bases, leaving 12 bases between them. CDR3 loop: CASSFGDTITDTQYF. The CDR3 DNA reads as TGTGCCAGCAGTTTTGGGGACACAATCACAGATACGCAGTATTTT. Full variable domain (rest looked up from reference TRBV28 and TRBJ2-3): DVKVTQSSRYLVKRTGEKVFLECVQDMDHENMFWYRQDPGLGLRLIYFSYDVKMKEKGDIPEGYSVSREKKERFSLILESASTNQTSMYLCASSFGDTITDTQYFGPGTRLTVL.

This clonotype was counted at least ten times. V is TRBV5-5 and J is TRBJ2-7; 7 nucleotides match TRBD1. Germline trimming cut 2 bases from V and 5 bases from J; bases unmatched to any gene: 7. The CDR3 contains 14 residues. In germline, CDR1 is SGHKS, CDR2 YYEKEE (reference sequence). The CDR3 DNA reads as TGTGCCAGCAGCTTCCAGACAGGGCGAGACGAGCAGTACTTC. Translated: CASSFQTGRDEQYF.